Here is one TCR beta chain with its context. Source study methods: Counts of nucleated cells, estimated from reference gene primer amplification, were obtained. Method: immunoSEQ multiplex PCR; TCRdb's copy keeps in-frame clones and lacks some. D and trimming were read from the DNA, whereas the V and J calls and clone size are those reported in that table. The sample records some 150,000 clones, 80% to 90% being singletons. V dropped 5 bases and J dropped 6 bases, with 10 bases sitting between them. Germline CDR1 reads SGHTA; CDR2 reads FQGNSA. This CDR3 has 13 amino acids. The data belong to a study of blood T cell repertoires in COVID-19.

The chain has TRBV7-2 and TRBJ1-4; D is unclear. Input material: peripheral blood. The TCR comes from a human donor with acute or convalescent COVID-19. The donor label of this sample is uncertain. CDR3 coding DNA: TGTGCCAGCAGCCCCCCGTCAGATGAAAAACTGTTTTTT. Translation gives CASSPPSDEKLFF.